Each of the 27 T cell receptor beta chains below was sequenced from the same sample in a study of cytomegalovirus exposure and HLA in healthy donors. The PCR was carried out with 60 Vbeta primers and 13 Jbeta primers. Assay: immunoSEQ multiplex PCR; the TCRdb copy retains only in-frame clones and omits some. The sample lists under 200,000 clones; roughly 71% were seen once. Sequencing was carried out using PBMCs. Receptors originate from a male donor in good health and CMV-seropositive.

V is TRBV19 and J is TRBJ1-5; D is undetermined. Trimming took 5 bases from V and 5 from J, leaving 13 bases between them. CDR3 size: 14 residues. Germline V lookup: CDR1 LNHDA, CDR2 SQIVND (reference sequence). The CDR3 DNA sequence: TGTGCCAGTAGTCCTCGCCAGGTCCATCAGCCCCAGCATTTT. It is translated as CASSPRQVHQPQHF.

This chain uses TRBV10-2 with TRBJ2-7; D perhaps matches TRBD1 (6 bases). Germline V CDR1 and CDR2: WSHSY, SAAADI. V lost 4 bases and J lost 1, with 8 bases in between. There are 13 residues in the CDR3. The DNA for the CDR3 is TGCGCCAGCAGTGCGGACAGATCCTACGAGCAGTACTTC. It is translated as CASSADRSYEQYF.

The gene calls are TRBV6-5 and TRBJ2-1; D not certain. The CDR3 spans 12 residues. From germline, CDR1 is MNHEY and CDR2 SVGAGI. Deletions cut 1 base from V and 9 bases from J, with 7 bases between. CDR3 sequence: CASSYYLGEQFF. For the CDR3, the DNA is TGTGCCAGCAGTTACTACCTCGGTGAGCAGTTCTTC.

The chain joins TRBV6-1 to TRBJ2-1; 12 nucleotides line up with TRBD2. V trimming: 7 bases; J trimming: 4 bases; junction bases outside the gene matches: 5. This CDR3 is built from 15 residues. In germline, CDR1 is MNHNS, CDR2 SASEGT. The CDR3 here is CASTGLAGLYNEQFF. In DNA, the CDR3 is TGTGCCAGCACCGGACTAGCGGGGCTATACAATGAGCAGTTCTTC.

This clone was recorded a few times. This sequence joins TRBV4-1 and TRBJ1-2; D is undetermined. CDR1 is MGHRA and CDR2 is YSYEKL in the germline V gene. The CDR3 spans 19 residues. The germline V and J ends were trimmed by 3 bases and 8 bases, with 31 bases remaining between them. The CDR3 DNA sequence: TGCGCCAGCAGCCACCTCGGCTTTACGGGATCTAGCGTGGGAAACGGCTACACCTTC. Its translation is CASSHLGFTGSSVGNGYTF.

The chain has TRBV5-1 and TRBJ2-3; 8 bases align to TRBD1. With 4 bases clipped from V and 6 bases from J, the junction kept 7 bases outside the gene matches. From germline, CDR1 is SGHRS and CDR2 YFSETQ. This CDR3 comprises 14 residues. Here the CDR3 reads CASSMDRAGDTQYF. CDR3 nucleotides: TGCGCCAGCAGCATGGACAGGGCAGGGGATACGCAGTATTTT. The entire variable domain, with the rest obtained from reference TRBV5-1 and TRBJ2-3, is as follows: KAGVTQTPRYLIKTRGQQVTLSCSPISGHRSVSWYQQTPGQGLQFLFEYFSETQRNKGNFPGRFSGRQFSNSRSEMNVSTLELGDSALYLCASSMDRAGDTQYFGPGTRLTVL.

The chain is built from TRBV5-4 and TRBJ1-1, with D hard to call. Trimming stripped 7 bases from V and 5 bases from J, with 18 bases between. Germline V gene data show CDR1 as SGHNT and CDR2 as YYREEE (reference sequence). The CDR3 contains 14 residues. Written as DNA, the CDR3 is TGTGCCAGCCAGCGGGCGCGTCAAGGGACTGAAGCTTTCTTT. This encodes CASQRARQGTEAFF.

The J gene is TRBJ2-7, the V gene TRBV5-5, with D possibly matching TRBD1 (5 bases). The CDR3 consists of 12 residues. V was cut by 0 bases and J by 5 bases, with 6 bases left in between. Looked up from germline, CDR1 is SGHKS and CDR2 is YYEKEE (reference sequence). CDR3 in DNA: TGTGCCAGCAGCTTGGCAGGGAACGAGCAGTACTTC. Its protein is CASSLAGNEQYF.

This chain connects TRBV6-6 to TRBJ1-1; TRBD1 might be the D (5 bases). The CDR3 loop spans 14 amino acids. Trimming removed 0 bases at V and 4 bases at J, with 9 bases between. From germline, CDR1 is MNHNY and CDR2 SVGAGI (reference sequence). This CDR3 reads CASSYSGGFTEAFF. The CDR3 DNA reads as TGTGCCAGCAGTTACTCCGGGGGATTCACTGAAGCTTTCTTT.

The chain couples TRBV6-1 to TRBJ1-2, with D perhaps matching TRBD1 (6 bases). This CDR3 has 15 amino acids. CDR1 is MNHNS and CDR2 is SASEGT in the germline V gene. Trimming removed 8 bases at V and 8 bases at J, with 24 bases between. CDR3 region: CASVGDTKLSWGYTF. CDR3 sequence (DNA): TGTGCCAGCGTGGGGGACACCAAGCTATCTTGGGGCTACACCTTC.

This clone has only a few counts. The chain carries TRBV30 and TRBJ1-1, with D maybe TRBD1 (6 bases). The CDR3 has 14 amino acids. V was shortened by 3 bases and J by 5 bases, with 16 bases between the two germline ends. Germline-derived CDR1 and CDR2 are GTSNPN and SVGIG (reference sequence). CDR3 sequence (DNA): TGTGCCTGGAGCCCCGGGGGGCTGTGGACTGAAGCTTTCTTT. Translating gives CAWSPGGLWTEAFF.

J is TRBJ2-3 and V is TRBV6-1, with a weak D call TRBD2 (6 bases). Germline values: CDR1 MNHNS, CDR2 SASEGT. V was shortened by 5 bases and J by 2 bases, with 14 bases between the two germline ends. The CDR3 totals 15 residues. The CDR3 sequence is CASSPRRDFTDTQYF. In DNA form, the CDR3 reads TGTGCCAGCAGTCCCCGACGGGACTTCACAGATACGCAGTATTTT.

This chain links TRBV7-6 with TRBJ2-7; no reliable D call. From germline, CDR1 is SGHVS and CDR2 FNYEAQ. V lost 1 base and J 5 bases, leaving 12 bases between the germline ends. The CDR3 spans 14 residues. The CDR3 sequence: CASSLGGSLNEQYF. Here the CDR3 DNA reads TGTGCCAGCAGCTTAGGCGGATCTTTGAACGAGCAGTACTTC.

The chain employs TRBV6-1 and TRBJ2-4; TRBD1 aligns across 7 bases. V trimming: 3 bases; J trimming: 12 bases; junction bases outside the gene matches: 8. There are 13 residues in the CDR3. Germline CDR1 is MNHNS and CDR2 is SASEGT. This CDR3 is CASSDLQGVRQYF. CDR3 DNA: TGTGCCAGCAGTGACTTGCAGGGGGTTCGTCAGTACTTC.

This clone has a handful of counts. For the CDR3, the DNA is TGTGCCAGCAGCAGGGGCACCGGGGAGCTGTTTTTT. It is translated as CASSRGTGELFF. The chain links TRBV9 to TRBJ2-2, with a weak D call TRBD1 (5 bases). This CDR3 is 12 amino acids long. Per germline, CDR1 SGDLS and CDR2 YYNGEE. Trimming pared 4 bases from V and 4 bases from J, leaving 5 bases between.

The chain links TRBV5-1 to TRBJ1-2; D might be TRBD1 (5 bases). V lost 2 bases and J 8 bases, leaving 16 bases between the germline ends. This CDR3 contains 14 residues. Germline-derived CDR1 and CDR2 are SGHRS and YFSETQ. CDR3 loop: CASSLDGPGRGYTF. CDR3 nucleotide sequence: TGCGCCAGCAGCTTAGACGGACCAGGGAGGGGCTACACCTTC. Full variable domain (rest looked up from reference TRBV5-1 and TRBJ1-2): KAGVTQTPRYLIKTRGQQVTLSCSPISGHRSVSWYQQTPGQGLQFLFEYFSETQRNKGNFPGRFSGRQFSNSRSEMNVSTLELGDSALYLCASSLDGPGRGYTFGSGTRLTVV.

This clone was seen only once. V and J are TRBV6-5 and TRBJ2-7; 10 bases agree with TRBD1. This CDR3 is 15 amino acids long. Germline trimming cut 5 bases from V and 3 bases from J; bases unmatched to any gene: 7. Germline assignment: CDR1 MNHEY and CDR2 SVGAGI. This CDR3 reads CASSTRTGGNYEQYF. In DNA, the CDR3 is TGTGCCAGCAGTACGCGGACAGGGGGGAACTACGAGCAGTACTTC.

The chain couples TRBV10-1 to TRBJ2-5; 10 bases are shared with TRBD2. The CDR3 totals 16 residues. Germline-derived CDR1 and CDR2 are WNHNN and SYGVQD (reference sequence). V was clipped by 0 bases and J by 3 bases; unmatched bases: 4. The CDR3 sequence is CASSESLAGVEETQYF. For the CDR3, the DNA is TGCGCCAGCAGTGAGTCCCTAGCGGGGGTAGAAGAGACCCAGTACTTC.

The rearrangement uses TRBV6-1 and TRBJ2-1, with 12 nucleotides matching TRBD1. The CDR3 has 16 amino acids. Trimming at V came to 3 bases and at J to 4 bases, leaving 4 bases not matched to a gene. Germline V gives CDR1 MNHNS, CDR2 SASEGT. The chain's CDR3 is CASSEWGQGAYNEQFF. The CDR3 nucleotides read TGTGCCAGCAGTGAGTGGGGACAGGGGGCTTACAATGAGCAGTTCTTC.

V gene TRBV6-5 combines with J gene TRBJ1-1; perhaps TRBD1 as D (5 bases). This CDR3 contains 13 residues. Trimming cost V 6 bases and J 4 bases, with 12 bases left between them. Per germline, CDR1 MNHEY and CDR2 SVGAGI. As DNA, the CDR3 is TGTGCCAGCAGACTTCACAGGATCACTGAAGCTTTCTTT. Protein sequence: CASRLHRITEAFF.

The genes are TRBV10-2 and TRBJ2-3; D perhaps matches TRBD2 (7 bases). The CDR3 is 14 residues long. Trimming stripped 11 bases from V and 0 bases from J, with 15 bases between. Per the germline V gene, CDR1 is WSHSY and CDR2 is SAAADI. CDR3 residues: CAGGAPTSTDTQYF. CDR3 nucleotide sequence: TGCGCCGGGGGGGCTCCTACTAGCACAGATACGCAGTATTTT.

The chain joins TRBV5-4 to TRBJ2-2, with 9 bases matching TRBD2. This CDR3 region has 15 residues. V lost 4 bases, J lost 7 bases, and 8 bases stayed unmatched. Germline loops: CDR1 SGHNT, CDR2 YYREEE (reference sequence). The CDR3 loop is CASSPSRGGIGELFF. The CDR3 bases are TGTGCCAGCAGCCCTTCGCGGGGGGGCATCGGGGAGCTGTTTTTT. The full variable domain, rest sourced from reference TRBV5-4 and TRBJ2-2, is ETGVTQSPTHLIKTRGQQVTLRCSSQSGHNTVSWYQQALGQGPQFIFQYYREEENGRGNFPPRFSGLQFPNYSSELNVNALELDDSALYLCASSPSRGGIGELFFGEGSRLTVL.

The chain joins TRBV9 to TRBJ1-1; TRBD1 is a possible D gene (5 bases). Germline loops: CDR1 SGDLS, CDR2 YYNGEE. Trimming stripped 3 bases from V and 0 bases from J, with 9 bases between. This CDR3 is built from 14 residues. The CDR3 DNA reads TGTGCCAGCAGCGGGGGGGTCTTGAACACTGAAGCTTTCTTT. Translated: CASSGGVLNTEAFF.

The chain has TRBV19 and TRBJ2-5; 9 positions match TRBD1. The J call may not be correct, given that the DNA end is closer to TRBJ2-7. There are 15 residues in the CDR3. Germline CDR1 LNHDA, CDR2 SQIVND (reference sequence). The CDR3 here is CASSIVHRGPHEQYF. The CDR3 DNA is TGTGCCAGTAGTATAGTTCACAGGGGGCCCCACGAGCAGTACTTC.

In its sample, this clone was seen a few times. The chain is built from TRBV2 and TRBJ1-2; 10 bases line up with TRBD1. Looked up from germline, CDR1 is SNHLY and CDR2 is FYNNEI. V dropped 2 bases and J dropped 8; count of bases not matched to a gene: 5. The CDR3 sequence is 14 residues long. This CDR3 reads CASSELDRGRGYTF. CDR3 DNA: TGTGCCAGCAGTGAACTTGACAGGGGGCGAGGCTACACCTTC.

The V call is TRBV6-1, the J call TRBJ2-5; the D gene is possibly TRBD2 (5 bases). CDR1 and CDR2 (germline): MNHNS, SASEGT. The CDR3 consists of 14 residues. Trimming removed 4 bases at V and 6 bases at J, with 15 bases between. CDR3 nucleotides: TGTGCCAGCAGTGGTACGAGAGAGGGCCAGACCCAGTACTTC. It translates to CASSGTREGQTQYF.

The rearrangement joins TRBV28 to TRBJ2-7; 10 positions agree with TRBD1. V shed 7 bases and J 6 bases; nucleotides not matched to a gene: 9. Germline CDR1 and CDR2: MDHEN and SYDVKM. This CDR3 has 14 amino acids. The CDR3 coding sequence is TGTGCCAGCAACTCCGGGACAGGGGTTCGCGAGCAGTACTTC. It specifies CASNSGTGVREQYF.